Described below is a single T cell receptor (beta chain) sequence and its context. Per the original data handling: Amplifying reference gene primers gave estimates of nucleated cell counts. The assay was immunoSEQ multiplex PCR, and TCRdb's table has in-frame clones only and misses some. V and J calls and clone size are given by that table; D and trimming were obtained from the DNA. The table includes 150,000 to 200,000 clones, 70% to 90% detected once. The CDR3 length is 11 residues. CDR1 is SEHNR and CDR2 is FQNEAQ in the germline V gene (reference sequence). V dropped 9 bases and J dropped 8 bases, with 13 bases sitting between them. These data are taken from a study of blood T cell repertoires in COVID-19. Study as a whole: Both acute and convalescent COVID-19 samples were obtained from the United States, Italy and Spain.

The TCR originated in a man between 18 and 29 years old who had recovered from COVID-19. The specimen was peripheral blood. The rearrangement uses TRBV7-9 and TRBJ1-1; a weak D match, TRBD1 (6 bases). CDR3 in DNA: TGTGCCAGTCTACAGGGTTTCGAAGCTTTCTTT. It yields the protein CASLQGFEAFF.